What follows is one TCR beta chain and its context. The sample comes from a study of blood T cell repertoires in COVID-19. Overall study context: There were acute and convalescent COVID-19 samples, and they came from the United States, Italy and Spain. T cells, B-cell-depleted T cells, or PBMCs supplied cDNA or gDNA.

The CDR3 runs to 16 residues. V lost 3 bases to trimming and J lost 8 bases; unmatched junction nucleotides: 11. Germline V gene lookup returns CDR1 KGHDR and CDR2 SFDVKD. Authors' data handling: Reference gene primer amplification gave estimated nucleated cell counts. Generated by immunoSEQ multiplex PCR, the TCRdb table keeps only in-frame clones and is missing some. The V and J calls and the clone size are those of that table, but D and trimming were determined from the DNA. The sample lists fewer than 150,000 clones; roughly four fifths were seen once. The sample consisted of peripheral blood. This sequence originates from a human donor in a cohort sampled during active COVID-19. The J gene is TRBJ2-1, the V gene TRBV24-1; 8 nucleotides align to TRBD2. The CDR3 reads CATSDPGGGASDEQFF. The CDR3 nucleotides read TGTGCCACCAGTGATCCGGGAGGGGGGGCTTCGGATGAGCAGTTCTTC.